This TCR beta chain was obtained from a study of blood T cell repertoires in COVID-19. Whole-study context: Donors in the United States, Italy and Spain gave samples during acute or convalescent COVID-19. Sample material is recorded as cDNA or gDNA derived from T cells, B-cell-depleted T cells, or PBMCs.

Germline V gives CDR1 MNHEY, CDR2 SMNVEV (reference sequence). This CDR3 region has 15 residues. The germline V and J ends were trimmed by 5 bases and 7 bases, with 18 bases remaining between them. In the original analysis: Amplified reference gene primers provided the basis for estimating nucleated cell counts. Data came from immunoSEQ multiplex PCR; TCRdb stores just in-frame clones and leaves some out. V and J calls and clone size are those listed in that table; D and trimming were worked out from the DNA. Of fewer than 65,000 clones listed, 78% are singletons. The specimen was peripheral blood. This clonotype originated in a human donor in a cohort sampled during active COVID-19. V and J are TRBV27 and TRBJ1-5; D may be TRBD1 (6 bases). This chain's CDR3 is CASSLMGDTGQPQHF. In nucleotides, the CDR3 is TGTGCCAGCAGTCTCATGGGGGACACTGGCCAGCCCCAGCATTTT.